What follows is one T cell receptor (beta chain) and its context. The antigen remains undetermined. Trimming took 4 bases from V and 4 from J, leaving 17 bases between them. This CDR3 spans 16 amino acids. The germline CDR1 and CDR2 sequences are DFQATT and SNEGSKA (reference sequence). This sample is part of a study of T-cell reconstitution after alpha-beta-depleted transplantation in children. Study-wide points: Reportedly, only several hundred clones from non-depleted graft cells drove alpha-beta T-cell counts at about two months.

For TCRbeta, the library was prepared with unique molecular identifiers. TCRdb fed the PCR reads into MiXCR, producing one record per CDR3 protein. This table holds over 400,000 distinct CDR3 sequences, 43% found once. Source: PBMCs, taken before TCRalphabeta/CD19-depleted stem cell transplant. The V and J genes are TRBV20-1 and TRBJ2-6, with D perhaps TRBD1 or TRBD2 (5 bases each). The sequence came from a girl between 2 and 10 years old with aplastic anemia, due to receive a stem cell transplant. CDR3: CSANGAGRKGANVLTF. The DNA for the CDR3 is TGCAGTGCTAATGGGGCAGGGAGAAAGGGGGCCAACGTCCTGACTTTC.